Reported below is one TCR beta chain. This sample was included in a study of blood T cell repertoires in COVID-19. Sequenced by immunoSEQ multiplex PCR; TCRdb stores in-frame clones only, minus some. Here the sample spans approximately 52,000 clones, 80% to 95% being singletons. Germline CDR1 is LGHDT and CDR2 is YNNKEL (reference sequence). There are 14 residues in the CDR3. V lost 7 bases to trimming and J lost 6 bases; unmatched junction nucleotides: 5. What was sequenced was peripheral blood. This TCR was recovered from a human donor with active COVID-19. The donor label of this sample is uncertain. The gene calls are TRBV3-1 (or the pseudogene TRBV3-2) and TRBJ2-1; TRBD1 matches 11 bases. The CDR3 DNA sequence: TGTGCCAGCACCCTCGGGACAGGGGGCAATGAGCAGTTCTTC. The encoded protein is CASTLGTGGNEQFF.